The next 13 T cell receptor beta chains were all read from a single sample in a study of T cells in Graves' hyperthyroidism and ophthalmopathy. TCR beta CDR3 regions were amplified from RNA transcripts. A first-round RT-PCR of the TCR CDR3 used the HTBI primer set. Via MiXCR, TCRdb re-called the multiplex PCR reads, giving one row per CDR3 protein. The sample lists over 700,000 distinct CDR3 sequences, roughly a sixth occurring once. The source material was blood. The receptor set was obtained from a woman aged 45 to 65 with Graves' hyperthyroidism that later progressed to Graves' ophthalmopathy.

The sample holds many counts of this clonotype. The chain links TRBV20-1 to TRBJ2-1; 8 bases are shared with TRBD2. CDR1 and CDR2 from the germline V gene are DFQATT and SNEGSKA (reference sequence). This CDR3 region has 15 residues. Losses at the gene ends were 6 bases for V and 4 bases for J; bases not matched to a gene: 11. The CDR3 here is CSATQSGGRYNEQFF. The CDR3 nucleotides are TGCAGTGCCACTCAGAGCGGGGGCCGATACAATGAGCAGTTCTTC.

At least ten counts were recorded for this clonotype. The rearrangement links TRBV7-2 to TRBJ2-1; 10 nucleotides agree with TRBD2. The CDR3 totals 16 residues. Germline V lookup: CDR1 SGHTA, CDR2 FQGNSA. Trimming took 3 bases from V and 0 from J; bases not matched to a gene: 2. CDR3 sequence reads: CASSFSGGRSYNEQFF. The CDR3 nucleotides are TGTGCCAGCAGCTTTAGCGGGGGGCGCTCCTACAATGAGCAGTTCTTC.

This clonotype has a count of ten or more. The chain joins TRBV6-1 to TRBJ1-6; D may be TRBD1 (6 bases). Between the trimmed V and J ends, which lost 6 bases and 8 bases, there was a span of 23 bases. Germline CDR1 MNHNS, CDR2 SASEGT. This CDR3 is 17 amino acids long. This chain's CDR3 is CASSGPRGGHGDSPLHF. CDR3 sequence (DNA): TGTGCCAGCAGCGGACCACGGGGGGGACACGGGGATTCACCCCTCCACTTT.

In this sample, this clonotype turned up a few times. The V and J genes are TRBV7-2 and TRBJ2-5; 10 bases are shared with TRBD2. This CDR3 is 15 amino acids long. Germline V gene data show CDR1 as SGHTA and CDR2 as FQGNSA. The V and J ends lost 6 bases and 5 bases, in that order; junction bases with no gene match: 9. The CDR3 protein is CASSTLAGAWETQYF. CDR3 DNA: TGTGCCAGCAGTACCCTAGCGGGGGCCTGGGAGACCCAGTACTTC.

This clonotype was counted a few times. In DNA, the CDR3 is TGTGCCAGCAGTTCTCAGCTCACCGGGGAGCTGTTTTTT. Its protein product is CASSSQLTGELFF. V is TRBV7-6 and J is TRBJ2-2; D is undetermined. The CDR3 length is 13 residues. The germline CDR1 and CDR2 sequences are SGHVS and FNYEAQ. Trimming left V 6 bases short and J 4 bases short, with 9 bases between.

This clonotype was recorded a few times. The chain links TRBV6-5 to TRBJ1-5; tentatively, D is TRBD1 (5 bases). Trimming shortened V by 2 bases and J by 6 bases, and 11 bases separated the two germline ends. There are 14 residues in the CDR3. Germline CDR1 is MNHEY and CDR2 is SVGAGI. CDR3 sequence reads: CASSYRGEGQPQHF. In DNA, the CDR3 is TGTGCCAGCAGTTACAGGGGTGAGGGTCAGCCCCAGCATTTT.

At least ten counts were recorded for this clonotype. This chain joins TRBV5-1 and TRBJ1-1; the D gene is possibly TRBD1 (5 bases). Deletions cut 4 bases from V and 1 base from J, with 11 bases between. This CDR3 has 14 amino acids. Germline values: CDR1 SGHRS, CDR2 YFSETQ. This CDR3 reads CASSIGTQNTEAFF. The CDR3 DNA reads as TGCGCCAGCAGCATCGGGACGCAGAACACTGAAGCTTTCTTT.

The V gene is TRBV9, the J gene TRBJ2-3, with TRBD1 identical over 7 bases. The CDR3 length is 15 residues. V trimming: 0 bases; J trimming: 2 bases; junction bases outside the gene matches: 3. Germline V gene lookup returns CDR1 SGDLS and CDR2 YYNGEE. The CDR3 nucleotides read TGTGCCAGCAGCGTAGTTGGACAGGACACAGATACGCAGTATTTT. Residues: CASSVVGQDTDTQYF.

V and J are TRBV29-1 and TRBJ1-4; TRBD1 matches 7 bases. Germline V gene lookup returns CDR1 SQVTM and CDR2 ANQGSEA. This CDR3 is 13 amino acids long. V shed 5 bases and J 11 bases; nucleotides not matched to a gene: 11. The CDR3 bases are TGCAGCGTTCAACTTACCGGGACAGTGAAACTGTTTTTT. Protein: CSVQLTGTVKLFF.

This clonotype was seen a handful of times. V usage is TRBV7-6 and J usage is TRBJ2-7, with TRBD1 identical over 7 bases. The CDR3 totals 15 residues. Trimming cost V 4 bases and J 3 bases; bases outside gene matches: 9. Germline CDR1 reads SGHVS; CDR2 reads FNYEAQ. CDR3 loop: CASSSGQPPIYEQYF. CDR3 in DNA: TGTGCCAGCAGCTCGGGACAGCCACCTATCTACGAGCAGTACTTC.

This clonotype was seen ten or more times. The rearrangement joins TRBV28 to TRBJ2-7; 10 bases line up with TRBD2. The CDR3 consists of 15 residues. CDR1 is MDHEN, CDR2 SYDVKM, per germline. V dropped 5 bases and J dropped 7; count of bases not matched to a gene: 11. The CDR3 here is CASSPAGGGLREQYF. As DNA, the CDR3 is TGTGCCAGCAGTCCAGCGGGGGGGGGGCTTAGGGAGCAGTACTTC.

This clonotype was picked up a small number of times. The chain uses TRBV5-1 and TRBJ1-3; D remains unclear. The V gene lost 0 bases and the J gene lost 3 bases, with 7 bases spanning the gap. The CDR3 is 14 amino acids. CDR1 SGHRS and CDR2 YFSETQ come from the germline V gene. CDR3 residues: CASSLAAYGNTIYF. The CDR3 nucleotides read TGCGCCAGCAGCTTGGCAGCGTATGGAAACACCATATATTTT.

This clonotype was seen a few times. This chain joins TRBV3-1 and TRBJ2-3, with 11 bases matching TRBD2. There are 18 residues in the CDR3. The ends lost 4 bases at V and 4 bases at J; junction bases unmatched: 13. CDR1 is LGHDT and CDR2 is YNNKEL in the germline V gene (reference sequence). The CDR3 sequence: CASSLRRPSGGSPDTQYF. The DNA of the CDR3 is TGTGCCAGCAGCCTACGGAGACCTAGCGGGGGGTCCCCAGATACGCAGTATTTT.